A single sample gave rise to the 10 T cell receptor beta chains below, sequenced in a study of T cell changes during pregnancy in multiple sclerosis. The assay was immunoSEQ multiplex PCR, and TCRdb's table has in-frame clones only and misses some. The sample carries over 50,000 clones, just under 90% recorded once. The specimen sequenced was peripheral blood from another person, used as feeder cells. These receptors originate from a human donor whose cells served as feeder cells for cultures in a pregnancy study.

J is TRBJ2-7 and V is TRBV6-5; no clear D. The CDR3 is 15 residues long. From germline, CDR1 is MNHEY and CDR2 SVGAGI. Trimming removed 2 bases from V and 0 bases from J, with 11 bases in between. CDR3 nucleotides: TGTGCCAGCAGTTACGTTGCACGGGCCTCCTACGAGCAGTACTTC. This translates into CASSYVARASYEQYF.

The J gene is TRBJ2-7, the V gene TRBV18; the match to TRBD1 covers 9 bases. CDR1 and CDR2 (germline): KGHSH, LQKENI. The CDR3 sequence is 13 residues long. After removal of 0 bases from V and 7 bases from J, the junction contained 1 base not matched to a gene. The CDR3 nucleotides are TGTGCCAGCTCACCACCGGGACAGGGTGAGCAGTACTTC. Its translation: CASSPPGQGEQYF. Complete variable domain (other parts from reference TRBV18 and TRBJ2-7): NAGVMQNPRHLVRRRGQEARLRCSPMKGHSHVYWYRQLPEEGLKFMVYLQKENIIDESGMPKERFSAEFPKEGPSILRIQQVVRGDSAAYFCASSPPGQGEQYFGPGTRLTVT.

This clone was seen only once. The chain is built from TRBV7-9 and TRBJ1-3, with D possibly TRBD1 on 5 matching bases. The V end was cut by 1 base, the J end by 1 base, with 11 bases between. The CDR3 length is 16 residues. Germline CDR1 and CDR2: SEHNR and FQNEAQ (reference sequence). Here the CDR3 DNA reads TGTGCCAGCAGCTTAGACAGGCAACTATCTGGAAACACCATATATTTT. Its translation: CASSLDRQLSGNTIYF.

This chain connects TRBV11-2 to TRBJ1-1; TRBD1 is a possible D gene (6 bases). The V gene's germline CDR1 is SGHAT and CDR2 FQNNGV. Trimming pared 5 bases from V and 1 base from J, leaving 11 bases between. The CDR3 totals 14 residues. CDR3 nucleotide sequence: TGTGCCAGCAGCCCACGGACAGCGAACACTGAAGCTTTCTTT. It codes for CASSPRTANTEAFF.

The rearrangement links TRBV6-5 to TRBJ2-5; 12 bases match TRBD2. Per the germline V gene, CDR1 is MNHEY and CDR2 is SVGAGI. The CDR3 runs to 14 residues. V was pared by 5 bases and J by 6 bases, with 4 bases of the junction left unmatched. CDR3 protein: CASSLAGGRQTQYF. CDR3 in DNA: TGTGCCAGCAGTCTAGCGGGGGGGCGGCAGACCCAGTACTTC.

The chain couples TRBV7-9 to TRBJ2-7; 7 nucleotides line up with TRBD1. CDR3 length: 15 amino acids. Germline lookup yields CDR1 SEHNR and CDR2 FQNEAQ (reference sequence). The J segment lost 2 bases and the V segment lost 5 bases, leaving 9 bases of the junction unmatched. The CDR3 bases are TGTGCCAGCAGCCCACAGGGGCAAGCCCCCTACGAGCAGTACTTC. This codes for CASSPQGQAPYEQYF.

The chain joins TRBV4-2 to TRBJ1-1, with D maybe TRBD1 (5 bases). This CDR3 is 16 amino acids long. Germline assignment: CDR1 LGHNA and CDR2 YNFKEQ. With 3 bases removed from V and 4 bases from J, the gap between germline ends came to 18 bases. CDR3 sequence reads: CASSQQGSRRGTEAFF. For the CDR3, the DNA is TGTGCCAGCAGCCAGCAGGGTTCTAGGCGCGGCACTGAAGCTTTCTTT.

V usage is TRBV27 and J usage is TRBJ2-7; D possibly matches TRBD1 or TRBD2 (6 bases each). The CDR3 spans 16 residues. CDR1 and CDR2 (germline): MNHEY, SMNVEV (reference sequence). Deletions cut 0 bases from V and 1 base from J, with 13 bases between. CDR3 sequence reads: CASSLSRGVLSYEQYF. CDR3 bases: TGTGCCAGCAGTTTATCGAGGGGGGTCCTTTCCTACGAGCAGTACTTC.

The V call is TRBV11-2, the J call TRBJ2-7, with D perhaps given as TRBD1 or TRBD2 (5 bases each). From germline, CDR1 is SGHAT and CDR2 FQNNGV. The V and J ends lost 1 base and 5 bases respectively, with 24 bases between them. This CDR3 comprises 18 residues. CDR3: CASSLGVGRVPAKHEQYF. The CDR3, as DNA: TGTGCCAGCAGCTTAGGGGTGGGACGGGTCCCGGCGAAGCACGAGCAGTACTTC.

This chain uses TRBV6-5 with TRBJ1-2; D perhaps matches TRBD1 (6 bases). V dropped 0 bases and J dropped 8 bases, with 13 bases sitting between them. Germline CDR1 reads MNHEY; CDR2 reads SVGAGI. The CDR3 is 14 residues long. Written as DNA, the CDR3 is TGTGCCAGCAGTTACTCGCCGGGGGCGCGGGGCTACACCTTC. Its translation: CASSYSPGARGYTF.